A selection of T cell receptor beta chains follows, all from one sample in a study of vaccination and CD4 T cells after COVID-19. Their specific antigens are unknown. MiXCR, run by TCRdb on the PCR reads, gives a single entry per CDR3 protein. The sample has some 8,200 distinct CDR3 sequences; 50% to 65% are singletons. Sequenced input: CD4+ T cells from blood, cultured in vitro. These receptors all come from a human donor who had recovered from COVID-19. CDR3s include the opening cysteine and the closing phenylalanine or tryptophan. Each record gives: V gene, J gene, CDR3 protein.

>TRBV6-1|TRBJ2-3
CASTLSGGGSDTQYF
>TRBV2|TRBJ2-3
CASSLGDTRGTDTQYF
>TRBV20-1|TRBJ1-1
CSARVVAGYAFF
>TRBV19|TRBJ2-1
CASTVGTDNEQFF
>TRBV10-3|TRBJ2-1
CAITGYGGASNEQFF
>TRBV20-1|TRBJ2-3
CSARGGSRTDTQYF
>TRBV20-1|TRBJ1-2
CSASSISPYYGYTF
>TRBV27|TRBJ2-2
CASSLPGGSNTGELFF
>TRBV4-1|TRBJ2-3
CASSSQPGTGQYF
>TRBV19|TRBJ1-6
CASRSFGEWGRLDSPLHF
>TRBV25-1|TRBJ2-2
CASSPYRGTGRTGELFF
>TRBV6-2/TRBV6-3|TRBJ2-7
CASSYLFEYEQYF
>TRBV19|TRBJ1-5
CASSIPVTGGANQPQHF